The TCR beta chain under discussion was sequenced for a study of patients and donors after allogeneic stem cell transplantation. TCRdb passed the RT-PCR reads through MiXCR, listing each CDR3 protein once. Of approximately 200,000 distinct CDR3 sequences listed, more than 35% were seen once; the top ten hold around 35%. This CDR3 region has 14 residues. The V and J ends lost 0 bases and 4 bases respectively, with 9 bases between them. Germline CDR1 and CDR2: MNHEY and SMNVEV (reference sequence). The TCR comes from a human donor who was either an allogeneic HSCT recipient or a stem cell or donor lymphocyte infusion donor (not recorded which). It is not recorded whose cells these are; they may come from a transplant donor. V usage is TRBV27 and J usage is TRBJ1-2, with a tentative D call TRBD1 (5 bases). Sequencing was done on a sample of blood, either unsorted or a sorted T cell fraction (not recorded which). In nucleotides, the CDR3 is TGTGCCAGCAGTTTATCTGGGGCCCTCTATGGCTACACCTTC. As protein: CASSLSGALYGYTF.